This T cell receptor (beta chain) was profiled in a study of T cell responses to AZD1222 COVID-19 vaccine. Study-wide findings and caveats: The donors showed a predominance of white British ancestry and of females, with possible underestimation of clonal diversity.

As concerns this clone: As yet, its antigen is unknown.

Pooling covered second doses at about 4 or about 12 weeks. Trimming took 5 bases from V and 7 from J; bases not matched to a gene: 9. CDR1 and CDR2 from the germline V gene are SGHTA and FQGTGA. The CDR3 has 16 amino acids. The table came from immunoSEQ multiplex PCR; TCRdb's copy has only in-frame clones and leaves some out. This table holds around 110,000 clones, 92% found once. The chain has TRBV7-3 and TRBJ2-1; 12 nucleotides align to TRBD2. Here the sequenced sample was peripheral blood, taken 28 days after the second AZD1222 dose. The sequence was obtained from an adult who received the AZD1222 COVID-19 vaccine. The DNA of the CDR3 is TGTGCCAGCAGCCCCCAGACTAGCGGGAGTAGGAATGAGCAGTTCTTC. Residues: CASSPQTSGSRNEQFF.